This TCR beta chain came from a study of long-term antiretroviral therapy in people with HIV. The immunoSEQ assay was v3.0, run at survey level. Measured with immunoSEQ multiplex PCR; TCRdb has only the in-frame clones, and not every one. The sample records 20,000 or so clones, 76% being singletons. Germline-derived CDR1 and CDR2 are LGHNA and YSLEER. With 0 bases removed from V and 7 bases from J, the gap between germline ends came to 12 bases. This CDR3 has 14 amino acids. The rearrangement joins TRBV4-3 to TRBJ1-1, with D unclear. The specimen was unsorted PBMCs, collected 0.5 years before starting antiretroviral therapy. This clonotype was sampled from a man aged 18-30 years with HIV. CDR3 residues: CASSQDSEGSEAFF. The CDR3, as DNA: TGCGCCAGCAGCCAAGATTCGGAGGGAAGTGAAGCTTTCTTT.